The 8 T cell receptor beta chains presented below share a single source sample, sequenced in a study of cytomegalovirus exposure and HLA in healthy donors. The primer mix had 60 Vbeta and 13 Jbeta primers. Libraries were prepared by immunoSEQ multiplex PCR; TCRdb keeps only in-frame clonotypes and omits some of them. This sample has about 120,000 clones, with over 60% found just once. Sequences were obtained from PBMCs. These receptors were obtained from a woman between 55 and 75 years old in good health and CMV-seropositive.

The chain links TRBV2 to TRBJ2-2; TRBD2 aligns across 14 bases. Trimming removed 2 bases from V and 6 bases from J; junction bases left unmatched: 8. This CDR3 has 18 residues. Germline V gene lookup returns CDR1 SNHLY and CDR2 FYNNEI. CDR3 DNA: TGTGCCAGCAGTGAATTGGGACTAGCGGGAGAGGGGTCCGGGGAGCTGTTTTTT. Translated, it gives CASSELGLAGEGSGELFF.

This clone was observed a single time. The chain uses TRBV5-5 and TRBJ1-2; D perhaps matches TRBD1 (6 bases). Germline V CDR1 and CDR2: SGHKS, YYEKEE (reference sequence). CDR3 length equals 13 residues. V lost 4 bases and J lost 6, with 13 bases in between. The CDR3 spells CASSLGAGDGYTF. DNA for the CDR3: TGTGCCAGCAGCCTTGGGGCAGGGGATGGCTACACCTTC.

The V and J genes are TRBV18 and TRBJ2-3; 8 bases agree with TRBD2. CDR1 is KGHSH and CDR2 is LQKENI in the germline V gene. This CDR3 has 17 residues. The V and J ends lost 0 bases and 5 bases, in that order; junction bases with no gene match: 10. DNA for the CDR3: TGTGCCAGCTCACCACCAATAGCGGGACTGAGTAAAGATACGCAGTATTTT. It translates to CASSPPIAGLSKDTQYF.

In DNA, the CDR3 is TGTGCCAGCAGTCCAGGGGGGTTCCCCTACGAGCAGTACTTC. This codes for CASSPGGFPYEQYF. The rearrangement joins TRBV5-4 to TRBJ2-7; D is perhaps TRBD1 (7 bases). Germline lookup yields CDR1 SGHNT and CDR2 YYREEE (reference sequence). Trimming left V 5 bases short and J 2 bases short, with 14 bases between. This CDR3 has 14 amino acids.

This clone turned up a few times. The chain employs TRBV5-1 and TRBJ2-5, with 8 nucleotides matching TRBD1. The germline V gene has CDR1 SGHRS and CDR2 YFSETQ. CDR3 length: 14 amino acids. The ends lost 5 bases at V and 5 bases at J; junction bases unmatched: 8. CDR3 nucleotide sequence: TGCGCCAGCAGTTCAGGGGGCGGCTCGGAGACCCAGTACTTC. Its translation: CASSSGGGSETQYF.

The chain couples TRBV9 to TRBJ2-7; a weak D match, TRBD2 (6 bases). V lost 4 bases and J lost 0, with 14 bases in between. In germline, CDR1 is SGDLS, CDR2 YYNGEE. This CDR3 region has 15 residues. DNA for the CDR3: TGTGCCAGCAGCCCGAGACTAGGGGCCTCCTACGAGCAGTACTTC. Translation: CASSPRLGASYEQYF.

In this sample, this clone turned up once. J is TRBJ2-1 and V is TRBV4-2; D possibly corresponds to TRBD2 (6 bases). This CDR3 contains 16 residues. The V gene lost 1 base and the J gene lost 2 bases, with 12 bases spanning the gap. CDR1 is LGHNA, CDR2 YNFKEQ, per germline. The CDR3 spells CASSQAGGTPYNEQFF. The CDR3, as DNA: TGTGCCAGCAGCCAAGCTGGGGGGACTCCCTACAATGAGCAGTTCTTC.

The chain employs TRBV28 and TRBJ1-2; unclear D gene. Germline values: CDR1 MDHEN, CDR2 SYDVKM. V dropped 2 bases and J dropped 5 bases, with 12 bases sitting between them. This CDR3 has 14 residues. CDR3 protein: CASSLRPAVYGYTF. The CDR3 DNA reads TGTGCCAGCAGTTTAAGGCCCGCGGTTTATGGCTACACCTTC.